This T cell receptor beta chain is drawn from a study of early T cells in non-severe SARS-CoV-2 infection. Study-level results: VDJdb-based matching was biased toward anti-spike CD8 responses and missed private and CD4 specificities.

V was clipped by 4 bases and J by 6 bases; unmatched bases: 5. The CDR3 is 13 residues long. The germline V gene has CDR1 LGHDT and CDR2 YNNKEL (reference sequence). Each cDNA molecule carried a unique molecular identifier. TCRdb recomputed calls from the 5' RACE reads with MiXCR, one row per CDR3 protein. This table has about 64,000 distinct CDR3 sequences, less than 15% appearing once. Comments on this clonotype: Antigen specificity is unknown.

This TCR derives from an adult who was a healthcare worker with PCR-confirmed SARS-CoV-2 infection or an uninfected control (not recorded which). Input material: whole blood. The V gene is TRBV3-1, the J gene TRBJ1-2, with 7 bases that match TRBD1. Written as DNA, the CDR3 is TGTGCCAGCAGCCCGACAGGGATCAATGGCTACACCTTC. Amino acid sequence: CASSPTGINGYTF.